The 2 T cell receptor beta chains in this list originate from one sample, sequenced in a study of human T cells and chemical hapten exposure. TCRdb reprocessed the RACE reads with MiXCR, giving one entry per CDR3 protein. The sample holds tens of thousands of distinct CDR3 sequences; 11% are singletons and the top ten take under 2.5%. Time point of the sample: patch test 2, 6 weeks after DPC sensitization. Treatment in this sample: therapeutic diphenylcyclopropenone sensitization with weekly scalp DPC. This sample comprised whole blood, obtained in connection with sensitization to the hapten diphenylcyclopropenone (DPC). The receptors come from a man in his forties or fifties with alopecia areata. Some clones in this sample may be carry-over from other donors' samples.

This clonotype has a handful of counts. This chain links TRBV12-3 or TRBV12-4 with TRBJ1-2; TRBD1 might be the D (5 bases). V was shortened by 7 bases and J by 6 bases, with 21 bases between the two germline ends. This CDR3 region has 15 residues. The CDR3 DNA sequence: TGTGCCAGCATCCGGATCCGAGTAGGGGTCGATGGCTACACCTTC. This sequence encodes CASIRIRVGVDGYTF.

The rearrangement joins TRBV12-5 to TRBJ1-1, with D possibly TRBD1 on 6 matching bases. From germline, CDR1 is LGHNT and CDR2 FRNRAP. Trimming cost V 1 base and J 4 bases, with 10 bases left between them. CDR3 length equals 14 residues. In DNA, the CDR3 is TGTGCTAGTGGTTTGGGCGACAGGCGCACTGAAGCTTTCTTT. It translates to CASGLGDRRTEAFF.